This is a list of T cell receptor beta chains from one sample in a study of T cell responses to AZD1222 COVID-19 vaccine. Sequencing used immunoSEQ multiplex PCR; TCRdb keeps in-frame clones, though not all of them. The sample holds 110,000 or so clones, around 88% seen once. This specimen was peripheral blood, taken 28 days after the second AZD1222 dose. The receptors here all came from an adult who received the AZD1222 COVID-19 vaccine. CDR3s include the opening cysteine and the closing phenylalanine or tryptophan. A D gene is named only where the DNA matches it firmly. The size entry is marked missing in some rows and otherwise reads once, few, many or a size class.

size | D | J | V | length | DNA | CDR3
NA | NA | TRBJ1-1 | TRBV5-1 | 16 | TGCGCCAGCAGCTTGGCTGGGGGTACCGGGAACACTGAAGCTTTCTTT | CASSLAGGTGNTEAFF
NA | NA | TRBJ2-3 | TRBV18 | 15 | TGTGCCAGCTCACTCCGGGACACATCCACAGATACGCAGTATTTT | CASSLRDTSTDTQYF
NA | NA | TRBJ1-4 | TRBV6-5 | 13 | TGTGCCAGCAGCCCAGGGAGGGGTCTGGAATGGTTTTTT | CASSPGRGLEWFF
NA | NA | TRBJ1-6 | TRBV5-6 | 14 | TGTGCCAGCAGCGGGTGGACGGAAAATTCACCCCTCCACTTT | CASSGWTENSPLHF
once | NA | TRBJ2-5 | TRBV28 | 14 | TGTGCCAGCAGTCTCCCCACCGATTTGGAGACCCAGTACTTC | CASSLPTDLETQYF
NA | NA | TRBJ1-2 | TRBV29-1 | 12 | TGCAGCGTTGGGGAAGGTGGAACAGGCTACACCTTC | CSVGEGGTGYTF
NA | TRBD1 | TRBJ1-3 | TRBV6-5 | 16 | TGTGCCAGCAGTTACGGGACAGTGCACTCTGGAAACACCATATATTTT | CASSYGTVHSGNTIYF
NA | NA | TRBJ1-6 | TRBV6-1 | 15 | TGTGCCAGCAGTGAAGGGGATTCCTATAATTCACCCCTCCACTTT | CASSEGDSYNSPLHF
NA | NA | TRBJ1-5 | TRBV6-1 | 15 | TGTGCCAGCAGTGAAATGGGTTGGGGAAACCAGCCCCAGCATTTT | CASSEMGWGNQPQHF
NA | TRBD1 | TRBJ1-2 | TRBV13 | 15 | TGTGCCAGCAGCTTGACCGGGACAGGGTCCTATGGCTACACCTTC | CASSLTGTGSYGYTF
NA | NA | TRBJ1-5 | TRBV7-8 | 16 | TGTGCCAGCAGCTTACGGGAACCCTCTAGCAATCAGCCCCAGCATTTT | CASSLREPSSNQPQHF
once | NA | TRBJ1-2 | TRBV7-2 | 14 | TGTGCCAGCAGCTTAGTTCAGATTAACTATGGCTACACCTTC | CASSLVQINYGYTF
NA | NA | TRBJ1-5 | TRBV4-3 | 13 | TGCGCCAGCAGCCATGAACGGGGGCAGCCCCAGCATTTT | CASSHERGQPQHF
NA | NA | TRBJ2-5 | TRBV20-1 | 14 | TGCAGTGCTACTGAAGGGGGGGGGAAAGAGACCCAGTACTTC | CSATEGGGKETQYF
NA | TRBD1 | TRBJ1-1 | TRBV5-1 | 13 | TGCGCCAGCAGCGACAGGGAGGACACTGAAGCTTTCTTT | CASSDREDTEAFF
once | NA | TRBJ2-3 | TRBV7-9 | 17 | TGTGCCAGCAGCTTATCGCTTGCACTATCCAGCACAGATACGCAGTATTTT | CASSLSLALSSTDTQYF
NA | TRBD2 | TRBJ2-1 | TRBV7-8 | 15 | TGTGCCAGCAGCTTAGCGGGGACTAGCTACAATGAGCAGTTCTTC | CASSLAGTSYNEQFF
NA | NA | TRBJ2-7 | TRBV29-1 | 11 | TGCAGCGTTTATGGGGTCGGCGAGCAGTACTTC | CSVYGVGEQYF
NA | NA | TRBJ2-7 | TRBV5-8 | 16 | TGTGCCAGCAGCACGACCCCCCCAGGGGAAAGCAACGAGCAGTACTTC | CASSTTPPGESNEQYF
NA | NA | TRBJ2-7 | TRBV13 | 12 | TGTGCCAGCAGCACAGGGCCGGGGGAGCAGTACTTC | CASSTGPGEQYF
NA | NA | TRBJ1-1 | TRBV18 | 13 | TGTGCCAGCTCACCACGCATGAACACTGAAGCTTTCTTT | CASSPRMNTEAFF
NA | TRBD1 | TRBJ2-3 | TRBV7-9 | 15 | TGTGCCAGCAGCCAAACCGGGACAGGGGACGATACGCAGTATTTT | CASSQTGTGDDTQYF
NA | NA | TRBJ1-5 | TRBV4-1 | 15 | TGCGCCAGCAGCCAAGAAGTGTCAGGTAGTCAGCCCCAGCATTTT | CASSQEVSGSQPQHF
few | NA | TRBJ1-3 | TRBV12-3/TRBV12-4 | 13 | TGTGCCAGCAGTTTACACACTGGAAACACCATATATTTT | CASSLHTGNTIYF
once | TRBD1 | TRBJ1-6 | TRBV2 | 13 | TGTGCCAGCAGTGGAGAACAGGGGACACCCCTCCACTTT | CASSGEQGTPLHF
NA | NA | TRBJ1-5 | TRBV7-8 | 15 | TGTGCCAGCAGCTTACGGGGGCCGGGTAATCAGCCCCAGCATTTT | CASSLRGPGNQPQHF
NA | NA | TRBJ2-2 | TRBV9 | 19 | TGTGCCAGCAGCGTAGGGGAACGAGGGGGGTTCGCGAACACCGGGGAGCTGTTTTTT | CASSVGERGGFANTGELFF
NA | NA | TRBJ2-1 | TRBV10-3 | 13 | TGTGCCATCAGTGAAAGTCCCGGTTATGAGCAGTTCTTC | CAISESPGYEQFF
NA | NA | TRBJ1-1 | TRBV11-2 | 14 | TGTGCCAGCAGCTTATATGGTGGGGTGACTGAAGCTTTCTTT | CASSLYGGVTEAFF